Listed below are T cell receptor beta chains from one sample, sequenced in a study of post-analysis software for immune sequencing data. TCRdb recomputed calls from the PCR reads with MiXCR, one row per CDR3 protein. The sample lists hundreds of thousands of distinct CDR3 sequences, roughly two fifths occurring once. The specimen sequenced was blood. The origin of the receptors is a girl aged 5 to 17 with multiple sclerosis. The CDR3 runs from the conserved cysteine through the conserved F or W. The order of the fields is J gene, D gene, V gene, clone size, CDR3 DNA, CDR3 protein. A D gene is named only where the DNA matches it firmly. Clone sizes are given selectively: once, few, many, or a class where the clone is expanded.

j_call: TRBJ1-1; d_call: TRBD1; v_call: TRBV9; clone_size: NA; cdr3_nt: TGTGCCAGCAGCGCCCCGGGGACAGATGAAGCTTTCTTT; cdr3_aa: CASSAPGTDEAFF
j_call: TRBJ2-7; d_call: TRBD1; v_call: TRBV27; clone_size: few; cdr3_nt: TGTGCCAGCAGTGCCCGGGGGACAGGGGGCAGGTACGAGCAGTACTTC; cdr3_aa: CASSARGTGGRYEQYF
j_call: TRBJ2-1; d_call: NA; v_call: TRBV12-3/TRBV12-4; clone_size: NA; cdr3_nt: TGTGCCAGCAGTCGCCCCGACGCGCTCGACGGGCAGTTCTTC; cdr3_aa: CASSRPDALDGQFF
j_call: TRBJ2-7; d_call: TRBD2; v_call: TRBV27; clone_size: NA; cdr3_nt: TGTGCCAGCAGTTTAGGTAGCGGGGTCTACGAGCAGTACTTC; cdr3_aa: CASSLGSGVYEQYF
j_call: TRBJ1-2; d_call: NA; v_call: TRBV20-1; clone_size: NA; cdr3_nt: TGCAGTGCTGCCATCTCAGGTGACCAGAACTATGGCTACACCTTC; cdr3_aa: CSAAISGDQNYGYTF
j_call: TRBJ2-1; d_call: NA; v_call: TRBV11-1; clone_size: NA; cdr3_nt: TGTGCCAGCAGCTTAGCCCGCCCGGGGCCAAGCTCCTACAATGAGCAGTTCTTC; cdr3_aa: CASSLARPGPSSYNEQFF
j_call: TRBJ2-3; d_call: TRBD2; v_call: TRBV5-1; clone_size: few; cdr3_nt: TGCGCCAGCAGCCCCGGCAGCGGGAGCCTCACAGATACGCAGTATTTT; cdr3_aa: CASSPGSGSLTDTQYF
j_call: TRBJ1-2; d_call: NA; v_call: TRBV6-1; clone_size: NA; cdr3_nt: TGTGCCAGCAGTGAGTTGGCAGGGAGTTTCTATGGCTACACCTTC; cdr3_aa: CASSELAGSFYGYTF
j_call: TRBJ2-1; d_call: TRBD2; v_call: TRBV20-1; clone_size: NA; cdr3_nt: TGCAGTGCTAGAGATCCAGGGACTAGCGGAGAACGGAGCTACAATGAGCAGTTCTTC; cdr3_aa: CSARDPGTSGERSYNEQFF
j_call: TRBJ1-1; d_call: NA; v_call: TRBV15; clone_size: NA; cdr3_nt: TGTGCCACCAGCAGACTCAGGGAGACGAACACTGAAGCTTTCTTT; cdr3_aa: CATSRLRETNTEAFF
j_call: TRBJ2-7; d_call: NA; v_call: TRBV7-9; clone_size: NA; cdr3_nt: TGTGCCAGCAGTCACAGGTACGACGAGCAGTACTTC; cdr3_aa: CASSHRYDEQYF
j_call: TRBJ2-7; d_call: TRBD2; v_call: TRBV5-5; clone_size: few; cdr3_nt: TGTGCCAGCGGTACTAGCGCTCGTAACTACGAGCAGTACTTC; cdr3_aa: CASGTSARNYEQYF
j_call: TRBJ1-2; d_call: NA; v_call: TRBV29-1; clone_size: few; cdr3_nt: TGCAGCGTTGGGGGGGGGAGAGACTATGGCTACACCTTC; cdr3_aa: CSVGGGRDYGYTF
j_call: TRBJ2-1; d_call: NA; v_call: TRBV7-8; clone_size: NA; cdr3_nt: TGTGCCAGCAGCTTAGCAGGGTATTATGAGCAGTTCTTC; cdr3_aa: CASSLAGYYEQFF
j_call: TRBJ2-7; d_call: NA; v_call: TRBV2; clone_size: once; cdr3_nt: TGTGCCAGCAGTGACTCCACGACATATTGGGAGCAGTACTTC; cdr3_aa: CASSDSTTYWEQYF
j_call: TRBJ1-2; d_call: NA; v_call: TRBV12-3/TRBV12-4; clone_size: NA; cdr3_nt: TGTGCCAGCAGTCCGATCTCGGTTTCTGGCTACACCTTC; cdr3_aa: CASSPISVSGYTF
j_call: TRBJ2-5; d_call: NA; v_call: TRBV6-6; clone_size: NA; cdr3_nt: TGTGCCAGCAGCCCCCGACAGGAGGGGGCCATTTCCCAGTACTTC; cdr3_aa: CASSPRQEGAISQYF
j_call: TRBJ2-5; d_call: TRBD2; v_call: TRBV10-3; clone_size: once; cdr3_nt: TGTGCCATCAGTGAGTCGCCCGGGAGGGACTTGGAGCAAGAGACCCAGTACTTC; cdr3_aa: CAISESPGRDLEQETQYF
j_call: TRBJ1-1; d_call: NA; v_call: TRBV19; clone_size: NA; cdr3_nt: TGTGCCAGTAGTATCTGGGGCACTGAAGCTTTCTTT; cdr3_aa: CASSIWGTEAFF
j_call: TRBJ2-1; d_call: TRBD2; v_call: TRBV29-1; clone_size: NA; cdr3_nt: TGCAGCGTTGGAGCGGGAGTACTGAATGAGCAGTTCTTC; cdr3_aa: CSVGAGVLNEQFF
j_call: TRBJ2-1; d_call: TRBD2; v_call: TRBV7-9; clone_size: few; cdr3_nt: TGTGCCAGCAGCCCTAGCGGGGAGACATACAATGAGCAGTTCTTC; cdr3_aa: CASSPSGETYNEQFF
j_call: TRBJ2-7; d_call: TRBD1; v_call: TRBV5-1; clone_size: NA; cdr3_nt: TGCGCCAGCAGTTCGACAGGGCGAGACGCCTACGAGCAGTACTTC; cdr3_aa: CASSSTGRDAYEQYF
j_call: TRBJ2-1; d_call: NA; v_call: TRBV6-1; clone_size: few; cdr3_nt: TGTGCCAGCAGTGAAACGAATCGGGGGATAAACAATGAGCAGTTCTTC; cdr3_aa: CASSETNRGINNEQFF
j_call: TRBJ2-7; d_call: NA; v_call: TRBV10-2; clone_size: few; cdr3_nt: TGCGCCGCGGGTTACGAGCAGTACTTC; cdr3_aa: CAAGYEQYF
j_call: TRBJ2-7; d_call: NA; v_call: TRBV5-1; clone_size: NA; cdr3_nt: TGCGCCAGCAGCTTAACAGGGATCTCCTCCTACGAGCAGTACTTC; cdr3_aa: CASSLTGISSYEQYF
j_call: TRBJ1-6; d_call: TRBD1; v_call: TRBV12-3/TRBV12-4; clone_size: few; cdr3_nt: TGTGCCAGCAGGTCCGGACAGGTTGATAATTCACCCCTCCACTTT; cdr3_aa: CASRSGQVDNSPLHF
j_call: TRBJ1-5; d_call: NA; v_call: TRBV2; clone_size: NA; cdr3_nt: TGTGCCAGCAGCGGAAGTCTACAGCCCCAGCATTTT; cdr3_aa: CASSGSLQPQHF
j_call: TRBJ2-1; d_call: NA; v_call: TRBV20-1; clone_size: few; cdr3_nt: TGCAGTGCCCTAGGTACGGAGGGCCACAATGAGCAGTTCTTC; cdr3_aa: CSALGTEGHNEQFF
j_call: TRBJ2-7; d_call: TRBD2; v_call: TRBV10-2; clone_size: NA; cdr3_nt: TGCGCCAGCAGTGAGTCCTTAATAGACCCGGGACTATCCTACGAGCAGTACTTC; cdr3_aa: CASSESLIDPGLSYEQYF
j_call: TRBJ2-6; d_call: TRBD1; v_call: TRBV29-1; clone_size: few; cdr3_nt: TGCAGCGTTGACGTGGGACAGCCCAGCTCTGGGGCCAACGTCCTGACTTTC; cdr3_aa: CSVDVGQPSSGANVLTF
j_call: TRBJ1-5; d_call: TRBD1; v_call: TRBV27; clone_size: NA; cdr3_nt: TGTGCCAGCAGTTTATCCACAGGGGGCGGACAGCCCCAGCATTTT; cdr3_aa: CASSLSTGGGQPQHF
j_call: TRBJ2-5; d_call: TRBD1; v_call: TRBV7-9; clone_size: NA; cdr3_nt: TGTGCCAGCAGCTTAGGACAGGACAGGGCTGTTGAGACCCAGTACTTC; cdr3_aa: CASSLGQDRAVETQYF
j_call: TRBJ2-1; d_call: NA; v_call: TRBV7-9; clone_size: few; cdr3_nt: TGTGCCAGCCCCATGCTAACAGCAAGCTCCTACAATGAGCAGTTCTTC; cdr3_aa: CASPMLTASSYNEQFF
j_call: TRBJ2-7; d_call: NA; v_call: TRBV12-3/TRBV12-4; clone_size: many; cdr3_nt: TGTGCCAGCAGCTTAGGGCAGGAATCCTACGAGCAGTACTTC; cdr3_aa: CASSLGQESYEQYF
j_call: TRBJ2-7; d_call: NA; v_call: TRBV4-1; clone_size: NA; cdr3_nt: TGCGCCAGCAGCCAACCACGGGACAAGGTCTACGAGCAGTACTTC; cdr3_aa: CASSQPRDKVYEQYF
j_call: TRBJ2-3; d_call: TRBD1; v_call: TRBV14; clone_size: NA; cdr3_nt: TGTGCCAGCAGCCAATCCCGACAGGGCCGCACAGATACGCAGTATTTT; cdr3_aa: CASSQSRQGRTDTQYF
j_call: TRBJ2-5; d_call: NA; v_call: TRBV9; clone_size: NA; cdr3_nt: TGTGCCAGCAGCGTAGATCGGGCGGAGACCCAGTACTTC; cdr3_aa: CASSVDRAETQYF